The 30 T cell receptor beta chains in this list originate from one sample, sequenced in a study of OX40 agonist ivuxolimab in advanced cancers. Library preparation employed the immunoSEQ multiplex PCR assay. Held by TCRdb, this immuneACCESS table contains in-frame sequences only and omits some clones. Under half of the omission traces to an unresolved V gene where checked; the cause of the rest is unknown. For this sample the table gives some 86,000 clones, of which about 85% were detected only once. Over 3% of the sample belongs to the ten largest clones. The sequenced sample was CD4+ or CD8+ T cells sorted from blood, obtained in a trial of the OX40 agonist ivuxolimab. These receptors all stem from an adult with an advanced solid tumor such as melanoma, head and neck, liver or kidney cancer.

The chain combines TRBV6-4 with TRBJ2-1; 10 nucleotides line up with TRBD2. Germline CDR1 reads MRHNA; CDR2 reads SNTAGT. With 9 bases clipped from V and 4 bases from J, the junction kept 12 bases outside the gene matches. The length of the CDR3 is 16 residues. The CDR3 coding sequence is TGTGCCAGAGAATTTAAGCGGGAGGGATGGTACAATGAGCAGTTCTTC. Residues: CAREFKREGWYNEQFF.

This chain uses TRBV5-4 with TRBJ2-3; D is undetermined. This CDR3 spans 12 amino acids. V shed 1 base and J shed 3 bases, with 3 bases lying between them. CDR1 and CDR2 from the germline V gene are SGHNT and YYREEE (reference sequence). CDR3 sequence (DNA): TGTGCCAGCAGCTTGAATACAGATACGCAGTATTTT. It encodes CASSLNTDTQYF.

J is TRBJ2-1 and V is TRBV25-1; D unresolved. Germline CDR1 is MGHDK and CDR2 is SYGVNS. Trimming cost V 0 bases and J 8 bases, with 5 bases left between them. The CDR3 is made up of 12 amino acids. CDR3 amino acids: CASSEYLHEQFF. Here the CDR3 DNA reads TGTGCCAGCAGTGAATATCTCCATGAGCAGTTCTTC.

The CDR3 spells CASEGSSYEQYF. The CDR3 DNA sequence: TGTGCCAGCGAAGGAAGCTCCTACGAGCAGTACTTC. The chain couples TRBV6-5 to TRBJ2-7; no definite D call. The CDR3 covers 12 residues. Germline V gene sequence: CDR1 MNHEY, CDR2 SVGAGI. Trimming shortened V by 8 bases and J by 0 bases, and 8 bases separated the two germline ends.

The chain couples TRBV2 to TRBJ1-1; TRBD1 matches at 8 bases. There are 14 residues in the CDR3. Trimming cost V 4 bases and J 10 bases; bases outside gene matches: 11. Germline values: CDR1 SNHLY, CDR2 FYNNEI. This CDR3 reads CASSGFDRGGRAFF. CDR3 DNA sequence: TGTGCCAGCAGTGGGTTTGACAGGGGCGGCCGAGCTTTCTTT.

CDR3 sequence (DNA): TGTGCCAGCAGTTTAATCCGGGACCCCCCCTCCGAGCAGTACTTC. Translated, it gives CASSLIRDPPSEQYF. The gene calls are TRBV27 and TRBJ2-7; D assignment may be TRBD1 or TRBD2 (5 bases each). V shed 2 bases and J shed 6 bases, with 17 bases lying between them. CDR1 is MNHEY and CDR2 is SMNVEV in the germline V gene (reference sequence). The CDR3 length is 15 residues.

The chain couples TRBV2 to TRBJ1-2; tentative D call: TRBD1 (5 bases). The CDR3 covers 13 residues. From germline, CDR1 is SNHLY and CDR2 FYNNEI. Trimming shortened V by 5 bases and J by 1 base, and 8 bases separated the two germline ends. In DNA, the CDR3 is TGTGCCAGCAGTCCGCAGGGTAACTATGGCTACACCTTC. Translated: CASSPQGNYGYTF.

This sequence joins TRBV7-9 and TRBJ2-1, with 15 bases fitting TRBD2. In germline, CDR1 is SEHNR, CDR2 FQNEAQ (reference sequence). Trimming removed 5 bases from V and 7 bases from J; junction bases left unmatched: 6. CDR3 length: 16 amino acids. CDR3 nucleotides: TGTGCCAGCAGCCTCACCGGGACTAGCGGGAGGAATGAGCAGTTCTTC. As protein: CASSLTGTSGRNEQFF.

This clone is a singleton in its sample. The rearrangement uses TRBV27 and TRBJ2-1, with D possibly being TRBD1 or TRBD2 (6 bases each). CDR1 and CDR2 from the germline V gene are MNHEY and SMNVEV (reference sequence). V was clipped by 3 bases and J by 8 bases, with 11 bases between them. CDR3 length: 13 amino acids. This CDR3 is CASSFGGGDEQFF. CDR3 DNA: TGTGCCAGCAGTTTTGGGGGCGGGGATGAGCAGTTCTTC.

This sequence joins TRBV9 and TRBJ2-7, with D possibly TRBD1 on 5 matching bases. Trimming took 4 bases from V and 0 from J, leaving 14 bases between them. From germline, CDR1 is SGDLS and CDR2 YYNGEE. CDR3 length: 15 amino acids. Here the CDR3 reads CASSPDSSYSYEQYF. DNA of the CDR3: TGTGCCAGCAGCCCAGACAGCTCCTACTCCTACGAGCAGTACTTC. Combining the CDR3 with reference TRBV9 and TRBJ2-7 gives the whole variable domain DSGVTQTPKHLITATGQRVTLRCSPRSGDLSVYWYQQSLDQGLQFLIQYYNGEERAKGNILERFSAQQFPDLHSELNLSSLELGDSALYFCASSPDSSYSYEQYFGPGTRLTVT.

As DNA, the CDR3 is TGTGCCATCAGTGAGGGAGAAACACAGTATTTT. Its protein product is CAISEGETQYF. The chain combines TRBV10-3 with TRBJ2-3, with D unclear. There are 11 residues in the CDR3. Trimming shortened V by 2 bases and J by 12 bases, and 9 bases separated the two germline ends. CDR1 is ENHRY, CDR2 SYGVKD, per germline.

This clone has only a few counts. The J gene is TRBJ2-1, the V gene TRBV10-1; TRBD2 agrees at 12 bases. Germline loops: CDR1 WNHNN, CDR2 SYGVQD (reference sequence). The V and J ends lost 8 bases and 9 bases, in that order; junction bases with no gene match: 8. The CDR3 totals 14 residues. The CDR3 DNA follows: TGCGCCAGCGCAACTAGCGGGAGGATACTTGAGCAGTTCTTC. Protein: CASATSGRILEQFF.

The chain links TRBV4-1 to TRBJ2-7; D not resolved. Germline lookup yields CDR1 MGHRA and CDR2 YSYEKL. The length of the CDR3 is 13 residues. Trimming left V 1 base short and J 6 bases short, with 10 bases between. The DNA of the CDR3 is TGCGCCAGCAGCCAAGCGGCCCCGGTCGAGCAGTACTTC. Translation: CASSQAAPVEQYF.

This clone appeared a few times. This rearrangement joins TRBV28 to TRBJ2-6, with TRBD1 identical over 8 bases. This CDR3 is 15 amino acids long. The germline CDR1 and CDR2 sequences are MDHEN and SYDVKM. V shed 5 bases and J 6 bases; nucleotides not matched to a gene: 6. The CDR3 reads CASSPGQGEANVLTF. CDR3 nucleotides: TGTGCCAGCAGTCCAGGACAGGGCGAGGCCAACGTCCTGACTTTC.

The chain has TRBV7-2 and TRBJ2-2, with D possibly being TRBD2 (5 bases). The CDR3 is 16 residues long. The germline V gene has CDR1 SGHTA and CDR2 FQGNSA. The V and J ends lost 4 bases and 6 bases respectively, with 18 bases between them. Here the CDR3 DNA reads TGTGCCAGCAGCTCCTTAAGATCGACTATCGCCGGGGAGCTGTTTTTT. It codes for CASSSLRSTIAGELFF.

The rearrangement joins TRBV5-1 to TRBJ2-3, with 10 bases lining up with TRBD2. CDR3 length: 14 amino acids. V lost 6 bases and J lost 5; bases outside the gene matches: 6. Germline V lookup: CDR1 SGHRS, CDR2 YFSETQ. Written as DNA, the CDR3 is TGCGCCAGCACCAGCGGGAGGGCCAGAGATACGCAGTATTTT. Encoded protein: CASTSGRARDTQYF.

The chain joins TRBV4-1 to TRBJ1-1, with unresolved D. The CDR3 runs 14 residues. Germline V CDR1 and CDR2: MGHRA, YSYEKL. The V gene lost 2 bases and the J gene lost 5 bases, with 12 bases spanning the gap. The CDR3 loop reads CASSQSLGGTEAFF. CDR3 DNA: TGCGCCAGCAGCCAATCCTTAGGAGGGACTGAAGCTTTCTTT.

The rearrangement joins TRBV14 to TRBJ2-1; D is perhaps TRBD1 (5 bases). CDR1 and CDR2 (germline): SGHDN, FVKESK. This CDR3 is 17 amino acids long. V shed 1 base and J shed 8 bases, with 21 bases lying between them. For the CDR3, the DNA is TGTGCCAGCAGCCAAGCAGGGCTGGACAAGTACTGGGATGAGCAGTTCTTC. Its translation: CASSQAGLDKYWDEQFF.

The V and J genes are TRBV18 and TRBJ2-7, with 7 bases that match TRBD2. The CDR3 loop spans 16 amino acids. Germline lookup yields CDR1 KGHSH and CDR2 LQKENI. V dropped 3 bases and J dropped 8; count of bases not matched to a gene: 16. The CDR3 is CASSPAAGLEGFQQYF. CDR3 DNA: TGTGCCAGCTCACCGGCTGCCGGACTAGAAGGATTTCAGCAGTACTTC.

The chain carries TRBV27 and TRBJ2-5, with D possibly being TRBD1 (5 bases). TRBJ2-7 explains the end of the DNA better; the J call may be wrong. Per germline, CDR1 MNHEY and CDR2 SMNVEV (reference sequence). The CDR3 extends over 17 amino acids. CDR3 sequence (DNA): TGTGCCAGCAGTTTACTAGGGGCTGGACCCCGTGGCTACGAGCAGTACTTC. It codes for CASSLLGAGPRGYEQYF.

V and J are TRBV7-6 and TRBJ2-1; D is possibly TRBD2 (7 bases). The germline V and J ends were trimmed by 1 base and 6 bases, with 22 bases remaining between them. Germline CDR1 reads SGHVS; CDR2 reads FNYEAQ. The CDR3 is 18 residues long. The DNA of the CDR3 is TGTGCCAGCAGCTTAGGGCGGAGAAGGGGGGGGAGTGGCAATGAGCAGTTCTTC. Translating it yields CASSLGRRRGGSGNEQFF.

The gene calls are TRBV28 and TRBJ2-3; 7 bases align to TRBD2. The J segment lost 5 bases and the V segment lost 6 bases, leaving 11 bases of the junction unmatched. The CDR3 loop spans 15 amino acids. Germline V gene lookup returns CDR1 MDHEN and CDR2 SYDVKM. The CDR3 DNA is TGTGCCAGCAGCCCAGACCGCGGGAGTAGAGATACGCAGTATTTT. Translation: CASSPDRGSRDTQYF.

The chain employs TRBV7-6 and TRBJ2-5; 9 nucleotides agree with TRBD2. Losses at the gene ends were 5 bases for V and 3 bases for J; bases not matched to a gene: 4. CDR3 size: 14 residues. Germline CDR1 is SGHVS and CDR2 is FNYEAQ. CDR3 coding DNA: TGTGCCAGCAGCCCTATAGCGGGGGAAGAGACCCAGTACTTC. Its protein product is CASSPIAGEETQYF. The variable domain in full, completed from reference TRBV7-6 and TRBJ2-5, reads GAGVSQSPRYKVTKRGQDVALRCDPISGHVSLYWYRQALGQGPEFLTYFNYEAQQDKSGLPNDRFSAERPEGSISTLTIQRTEQRDSAMYRCASSPIAGEETQYFGPGTRLLVL.

This chain uses TRBV7-2 with TRBJ2-7, with 10 nucleotides matching TRBD1. Germline V gene sequence: CDR1 SGHTA, CDR2 FQGNSA. V lost 5 bases and J lost 4; bases outside the gene matches: 8. The CDR3 spans 15 residues. CDR3: CASSPTGTGVYEQYF. CDR3 bases: TGTGCCAGCAGCCCGACCGGGACAGGGGTGTACGAGCAGTACTTC.

The CDR3 reads CASSLNTGTGNTIYF. The CDR3 DNA reads TGCGCCAGCAGCTTGAATACAGGGACTGGAAACACCATATATTTT. The chain uses TRBV5-1 and TRBJ1-3, with a possible D match to TRBD1 (6 bases). Trimming took 1 base from V and 2 from J, leaving 10 bases between them. The germline gives CDR1 SGHRS, CDR2 YFSETQ. The CDR3 is 15 residues long.

This chain links TRBV7-9 with TRBJ1-1; 7 positions match TRBD1. V shed 5 bases and J 5 bases; nucleotides not matched to a gene: 5. Looked up from germline, CDR1 is SEHNR and CDR2 is FQNEAQ (reference sequence). The CDR3 is 13 amino acids. The CDR3 here is CASSRQGGTEAFF. The CDR3 nucleotides are TGTGCCAGCAGCCGGCAGGGGGGAACTGAAGCTTTCTTT.

The chain combines TRBV7-9 with TRBJ2-2, with 7 bases aligning to TRBD2. The germline gives CDR1 SEHNR, CDR2 FQNEAQ (reference sequence). V shed 3 bases and J 3 bases; nucleotides not matched to a gene: 7. CDR3 length equals 16 residues. CDR3 DNA sequence: TGTGCCAGCAGCTTGTACGTGGGAGGGGACACCGGGGAGCTGTTTTTT. Translation gives CASSLYVGGDTGELFF.

The chain combines TRBV5-1 with TRBJ1-1, with D uncertain. CDR1 is SGHRS, CDR2 YFSETQ, per germline. Between the trimmed V and J ends, which lost 2 bases and 2 bases, there was a span of 10 bases. The CDR3 totals 14 residues. CDR3 sequence reads: CASSFPDPNTEAFF. The CDR3 DNA reads TGCGCCAGCAGCTTTCCGGATCCAAACACTGAAGCTTTCTTT.

The rearrangement joins TRBV7-8 to TRBJ2-2; D is perhaps TRBD2 (6 bases). CDR1 is SGHVS and CDR2 is FQNEAQ in the germline V gene. The CDR3 consists of 16 residues. V lost 1 base and J 3 bases, leaving 12 bases between the germline ends. CDR3 in DNA: TGTGCCAGCAGCTTAGATCGGCGGGGCGACACCGGGGAGCTGTTTTTT. Translating gives CASSLDRRGDTGELFF.

The chain links TRBV10-3 to TRBJ1-5; D might be TRBD1 (6 bases). CDR3 length: 16 amino acids. CDR1 and CDR2 (germline): ENHRY, SYGVKD. Trimming removed 6 bases from V and 0 bases from J, with 15 bases in between. CDR3 protein: CAISAGQGYSNQPQHF. CDR3 DNA: TGTGCCATCAGCGCGGGCCAGGGGTATAGCAATCAGCCCCAGCATTTT.